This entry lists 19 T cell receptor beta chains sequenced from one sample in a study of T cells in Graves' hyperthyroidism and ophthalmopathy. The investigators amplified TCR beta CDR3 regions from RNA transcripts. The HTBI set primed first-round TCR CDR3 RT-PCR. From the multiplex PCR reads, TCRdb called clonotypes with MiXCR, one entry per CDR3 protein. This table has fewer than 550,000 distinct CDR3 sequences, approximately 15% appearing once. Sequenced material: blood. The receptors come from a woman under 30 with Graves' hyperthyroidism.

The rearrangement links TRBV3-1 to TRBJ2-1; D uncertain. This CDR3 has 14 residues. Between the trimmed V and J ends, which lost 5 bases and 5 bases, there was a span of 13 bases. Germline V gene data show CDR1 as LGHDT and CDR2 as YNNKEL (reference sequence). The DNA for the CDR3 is TGTGCCAGCAGCAGCCCATCTAGGAACAATGAGCAGTTCTTC. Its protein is CASSSPSRNNEQFF.

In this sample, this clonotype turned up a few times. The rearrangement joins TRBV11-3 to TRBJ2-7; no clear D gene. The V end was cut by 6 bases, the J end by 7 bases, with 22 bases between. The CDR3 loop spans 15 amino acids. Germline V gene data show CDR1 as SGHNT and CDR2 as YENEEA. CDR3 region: CASRGRGTHLREQYF. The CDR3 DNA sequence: TGTGCCAGCAGAGGCCGCGGCACCCACCTACGGGAGCAGTACTTC.

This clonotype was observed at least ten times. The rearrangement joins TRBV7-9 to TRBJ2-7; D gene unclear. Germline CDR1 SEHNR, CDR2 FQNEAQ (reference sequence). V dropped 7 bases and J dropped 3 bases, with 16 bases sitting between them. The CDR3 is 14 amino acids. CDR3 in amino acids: CASISGPLLYEQYF. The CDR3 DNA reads TGTGCCAGCATTTCAGGTCCCCTCCTCTACGAGCAGTACTTC.

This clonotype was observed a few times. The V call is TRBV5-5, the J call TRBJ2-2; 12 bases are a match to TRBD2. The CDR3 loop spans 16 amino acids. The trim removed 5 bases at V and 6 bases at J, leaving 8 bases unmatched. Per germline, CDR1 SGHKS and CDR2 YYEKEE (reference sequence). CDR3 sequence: CASRSTSGSVSGELFF. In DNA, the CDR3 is TGTGCCAGCAGATCGACTAGCGGGAGCGTGTCCGGGGAGCTGTTTTTT.

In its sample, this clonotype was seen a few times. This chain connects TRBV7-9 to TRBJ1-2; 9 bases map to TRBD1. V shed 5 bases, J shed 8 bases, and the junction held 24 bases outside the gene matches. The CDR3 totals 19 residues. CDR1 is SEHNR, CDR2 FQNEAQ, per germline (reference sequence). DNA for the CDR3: TGTGCCAGCAGCCGGGGGGGAGTTGTAGACCGGGACAGGGTTGTCGGCTACACCTTC. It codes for CASSRGGVVDRDRVVGYTF.

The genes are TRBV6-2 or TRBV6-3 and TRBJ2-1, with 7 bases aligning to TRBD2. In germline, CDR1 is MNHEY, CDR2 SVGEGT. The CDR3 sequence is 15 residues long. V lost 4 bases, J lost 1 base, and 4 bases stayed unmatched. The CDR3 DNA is TGTGCCAGCAGTTTGGGGGAGGGATCCTACAATGAGCAGTTCTTC. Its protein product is CASSLGEGSYNEQFF.

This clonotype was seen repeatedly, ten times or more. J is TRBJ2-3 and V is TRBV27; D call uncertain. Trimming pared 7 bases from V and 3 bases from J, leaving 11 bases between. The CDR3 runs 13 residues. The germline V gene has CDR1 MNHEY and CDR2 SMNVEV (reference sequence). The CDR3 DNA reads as TGTGCCAGCACCCGGGTAGGGACAGATACGCAGTATTTT. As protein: CASTRVGTDTQYF.

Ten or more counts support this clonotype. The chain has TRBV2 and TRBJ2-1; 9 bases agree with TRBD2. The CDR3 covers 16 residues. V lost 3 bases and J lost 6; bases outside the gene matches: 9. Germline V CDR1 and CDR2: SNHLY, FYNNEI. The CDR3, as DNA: TGTGCCAGCAGTGAGGTCTCTAGCGGGGCAACCAATGAGCAGTTCTTC. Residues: CASSEVSSGATNEQFF. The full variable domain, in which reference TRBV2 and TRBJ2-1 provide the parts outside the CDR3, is EPEVTQTPSHQVTQMGQEVILRCVPISNHLYFYWYRQILGQKVEFLVSFYNNEISEKSEIFDDQFSVERPDGSNFTLKIRSTKLEDSAMYFCASSEVSSGATNEQFFGPGTRLTVL.

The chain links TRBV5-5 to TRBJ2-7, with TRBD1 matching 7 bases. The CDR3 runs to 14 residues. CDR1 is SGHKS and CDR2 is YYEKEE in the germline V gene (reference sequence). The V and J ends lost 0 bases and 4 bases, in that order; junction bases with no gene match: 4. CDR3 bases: TGTGCCAGCAGCTTGGTTGGGGGACAGTACGAGCAGTACTTC. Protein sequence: CASSLVGGQYEQYF.

CDR3 sequence reads: CASSPLSAVAGYTF. The CDR3 DNA follows: TGTGCCAGCAGTCCCCTCTCGGCTGTCGCCGGCTACACCTTC. The genes are TRBV27 and TRBJ1-2; no reliable D call. V lost 5 bases to trimming and J lost 8 bases, with 18 bases between them. The CDR3 runs 14 residues. Germline V lookup: CDR1 MNHEY, CDR2 SMNVEV (reference sequence).

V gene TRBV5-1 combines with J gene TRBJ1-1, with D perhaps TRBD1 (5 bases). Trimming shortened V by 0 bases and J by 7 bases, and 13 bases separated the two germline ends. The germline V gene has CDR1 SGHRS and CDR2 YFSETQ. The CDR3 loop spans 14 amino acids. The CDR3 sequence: CASSLGRADFEAFF. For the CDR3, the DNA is TGCGCCAGCAGCTTGGGCAGGGCCGATTTTGAAGCTTTCTTT. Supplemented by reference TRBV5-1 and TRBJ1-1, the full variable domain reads KAGVTQTPRYLIKTRGQQVTLSCSPISGHRSVSWYQQTPGQGLQFLFEYFSETQRNKGNFPGRFSGRQFSNSRSEMNVSTLELGDSALYLCASSLGRADFEAFFGQGTRLTVV.

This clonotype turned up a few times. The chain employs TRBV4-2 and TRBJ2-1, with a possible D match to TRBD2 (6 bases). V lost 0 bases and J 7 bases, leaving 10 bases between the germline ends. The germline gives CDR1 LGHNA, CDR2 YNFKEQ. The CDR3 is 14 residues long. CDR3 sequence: CASSQDTGENEQFF. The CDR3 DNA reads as TGTGCCAGCAGCCAAGATACGGGAGAAAATGAGCAGTTCTTC.

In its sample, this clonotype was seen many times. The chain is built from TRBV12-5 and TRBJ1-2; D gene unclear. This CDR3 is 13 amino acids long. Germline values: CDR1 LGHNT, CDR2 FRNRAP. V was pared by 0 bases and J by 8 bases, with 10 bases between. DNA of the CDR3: TGTGCTAGTGGTTTGGTACTGGAGGGAGGCTACACCTTC. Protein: CASGLVLEGGYTF.

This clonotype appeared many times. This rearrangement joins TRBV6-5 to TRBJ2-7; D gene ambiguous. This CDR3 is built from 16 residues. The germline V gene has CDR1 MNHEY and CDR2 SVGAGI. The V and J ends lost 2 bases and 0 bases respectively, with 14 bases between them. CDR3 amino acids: CASSYPGAPRSYEQYF. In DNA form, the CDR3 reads TGTGCCAGCAGTTACCCCGGTGCGCCCCGCTCCTACGAGCAGTACTTC.

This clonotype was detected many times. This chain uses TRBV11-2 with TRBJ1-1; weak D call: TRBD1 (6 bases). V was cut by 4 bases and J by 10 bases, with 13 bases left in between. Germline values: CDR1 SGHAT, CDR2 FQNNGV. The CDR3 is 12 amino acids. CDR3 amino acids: CASSSQGWGAFF. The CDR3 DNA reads TGTGCCAGCAGCTCGCAGGGGTGGGGAGCTTTCTTT.

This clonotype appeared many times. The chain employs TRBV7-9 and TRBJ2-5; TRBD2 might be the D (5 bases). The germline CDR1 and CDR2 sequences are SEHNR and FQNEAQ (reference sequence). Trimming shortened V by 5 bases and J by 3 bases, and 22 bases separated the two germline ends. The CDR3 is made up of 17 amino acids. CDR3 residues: CASSTSEADSYEETQYF. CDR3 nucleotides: TGTGCCAGCAGCACCTCGGAGGCGGATAGCTATGAAGAGACCCAGTACTTC.

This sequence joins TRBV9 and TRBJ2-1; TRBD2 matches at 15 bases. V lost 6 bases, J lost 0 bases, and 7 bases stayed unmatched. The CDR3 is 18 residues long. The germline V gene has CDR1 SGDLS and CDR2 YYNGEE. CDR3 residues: CASNPGLAGGSSYNEQFF. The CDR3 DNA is TGTGCCAGCAACCCGGGACTAGCGGGGGGCAGCTCCTACAATGAGCAGTTCTTC.

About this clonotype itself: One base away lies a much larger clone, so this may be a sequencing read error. The CDR3: CASGSGTGMVRGTGELFF. The CDR3 nucleotides read TGTGCCAGCGGATCCGGGACAGGGATGGTTCGTGGGACCGGGGAGCTGTTTTTT. This chain joins TRBV2 and TRBJ2-2; 9 nucleotides align to TRBD1. The length of the CDR3 is 18 residues. Germline V CDR1 and CDR2: SNHLY, FYNNEI. Trimming removed 8 bases from V and 5 bases from J; junction bases left unmatched: 18.

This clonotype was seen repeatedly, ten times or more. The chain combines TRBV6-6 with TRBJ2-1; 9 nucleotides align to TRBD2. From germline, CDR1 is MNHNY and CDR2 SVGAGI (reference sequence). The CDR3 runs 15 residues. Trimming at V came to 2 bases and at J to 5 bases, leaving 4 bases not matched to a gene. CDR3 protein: CASSYRVAGDNEQFF. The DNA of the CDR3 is TGTGCCAGCAGTTACAGGGTAGCGGGAGACAATGAGCAGTTCTTC.